This T cell receptor (beta chain) was found in a study of cytomegalovirus exposure and HLA in healthy donors. Study findings and constraints: Presence/absence analyses assumed roughly uniform sequencing depth across donors, which may not hold.

Details on this clone: Its cognate antigen is unknown.

The length of the CDR3 is 15 residues. Germline CDR1 SGHVS, CDR2 FQNEAQ. V shed 7 bases and J 1 base; nucleotides not matched to a gene: 5. The PCR made use of 60 Vbeta and 13 Jbeta primers. In the original analysis: Later work found 65 million to 85 million unique TCR beta chains, with some 11 million shared. The table came from immunoSEQ multiplex PCR; TCRdb's copy has only in-frame clones and leaves some out. The D gene and trimming were derived from the DNA, and the V and J assignments and clone size from that table. The table includes approximately 160,000 clones, 80% detected once. The gene calls are TRBV7-8 and TRBJ2-2; 8 positions match TRBD1. Source material: PBMCs. The receptor's source is a woman aged 45-65 years in good health and CMV-seropositive. CDR3 residues: CASNDRGENTGELFF. CDR3 in DNA: TGTGCCAGCAACGACAGGGGCGAGAACACCGGGGAGCTGTTTTTT.